Listed below are T cell receptor beta chains from one sample, sequenced in a study of CD4 and CD8 cells across lung adenocarcinoma regions. From the PCR reads, TCRdb called clonotypes with MiXCR, one entry per CDR3 protein. This table holds some 10,000 distinct CDR3 sequences, 45% to 60% found once. The sample comprised CD8+ T cells from the margin of a lung tumor. Every receptor here comes from a male donor with lung adenocarcinoma. The CD4 and CD8 labels of this study may be unreliable. The CDR3 runs from the conserved cysteine through the conserved F or W. Each record gives: J gene, V gene, clone size, D gene, CDR3 protein, CDR3 DNA. The D gene is left open where the match is weak. Part of the rows lack a size; the others show once, few, many or a class for expanded clones.

TRBJ2-3,TRBV27,-,TRBD1,CAGSGGQGVDTQYF,TGTGCGGGCAGTGGGGGACAGGGCGTTGATACCCAGTATTTC
TRBJ2-3,TRBV12-3/TRBV12-4,few,-,CASSPVVDTQYF,TGTGCCAGCAGTCCCGTCGTAGATACGCAGTATTTT
TRBJ1-3,TRBV10-3,-,-,CAISEAFSGGGGNTIYF,TGTGCCATCAGTGAGGCCTTTTCTGGGGGAGGTGGAAACACCATATATTTT
TRBJ2-1,TRBV12-3/TRBV12-4,-,TRBD2,CASRVAAGELFF,TGTGCCAGCAGGGTAGCGGCGGGGGAGCTGTTTTTC
TRBJ2-1,TRBV6-1,-,-,CASSPTGTVGMDKQFF,TGTGCCAGCAGTCCCACCGGGACTGTGGGGATGGATAAGCAGTTCTTC
TRBJ2-5,TRBV28,many,-,CASSLFWGVRETQYF,TGTGCCAGCAGTTTATTTTGGGGCGTAAGGGAGACCCAGTACTTC
TRBJ2-1,TRBV10-1,-,TRBD1,CVSSTAGTGAYNEQFF,TGCGTCAGCAGCACCGCCGGGACAGGGGCCTACAATGAGCAGTTCTTC
TRBJ2-2,TRBV6-1,-,-,CASRGGGQNTGAQFF,TGTGCCAGCAGGGGGGGGGGGCAGAACACCGGGGCGCAGTTTTTT
TRBJ1-1,TRBV5-1,few,-,CASSPGTTNTEAFF,TGCGCCAGCAGCCCGGGGACAACAAACACTGAAGCTTTCTTT
TRBJ2-7,TRBV11-3,-,TRBD2,CASSTWGGGRYEQYF,TGTGCCAGCAGCACCTGGGGCGGGGGGCGATACGAGCAGTACTTC
TRBJ2-5,TRBV6-5,medium-sized,TRBD1,CASSCEDREWQETQYF,TGTGCCAGCAGTTGCGAAGACAGGGAATGGCAAGAGACCCAGTACTTC
TRBJ2-7,TRBV6-1,-,TRBD2,CASGVTSGGYEQYF,TGTGCCAGCGGAGTGACTAGCGGGGGGTACGAGCAGTACTTC
TRBJ1-2,TRBV6-4,few,-,CASFRTPYGYTF,TGTGCCAGCTTCCGGACCCCCTATGGCTACACCTTC
TRBJ2-5,TRBV6-1,once,-,CASSEYPSRGQDTQYF,TGTGCCAGCAGTGAATACCCCTCGCGTGGCCAAGATACGCAGTACTTC
TRBJ2-5,TRBV6-1,medium-sized,TRBD2,CASSEATGRVETQYF,TGTGCCAGCAGTGAAGCAACTGGGAGGGTTGAGACCCAGTACTTC
TRBJ1-6,TRBV10-3,-,-,CAIRGGAYNSPLHF,TGTGCCATCCGGGGGGGGGCCTATAATTCCCCCCTCCACTTT
TRBJ2-3,TRBV6-1,-,-,CASSELHRPRKNTQYF,TGTGCCAGCAGTGAATTACACAGGCCTCGGAAAAATACGCAGTATTTT
TRBJ1-4,TRBV6-1,few,-,CASSEVGLGKLFF,TGTGCCAGCAGTGAAGTGGGACTCGGGAAACTGTTTTTT
TRBJ2-5,TRBV24-1,-,TRBD1,CATSDLSRGNRETQYF,TGTGCCACCAGTGATTTGTCCAGGGGGAATAGGGAGACCCAGTACTTC
TRBJ2-2,TRBV6-1,-,-,CASSTQAGSRPETQFF,TGTGCCAGCAGTACCCAAGCTGGGTCGCGTCCCGAGACGCAGTTTTTT
TRBJ1-2,TRBV6-1,many,-,CASSRAANYGYTF,TGTGCCAGCTCTCGGGCCGCCAACTATGGCTACACCTTC
TRBJ2-3,TRBV6-5,-,TRBD2,CASSLRGGSGGVADTQYF,TGTGCCAGCAGTCTACGGGGAGGTAGCGGGGGGGTCGCAGATACGCAGTATTTT
TRBJ2-3,TRBV27,-,-,CASTSIRRRDRGTDTQYF,TGTGCCAGCACTTCCATTCGGAGAAGGGATAGGGGCACAGATACGCAGTATTTT
TRBJ2-5,TRBV27,-,TRBD2,CASSPGLSGGAGETQYF,TGTGCCAGCAGTCCAGGACTAAGCGGGGGGGCCGGGGAGACCCAGTACTTC
TRBJ2-3,TRBV1,once,-,CAGSGGRDKETQFF,TGTGCGGGCAGCGGGGGCCGGGACAAAGAGACGCAGTTTTTC
TRBJ2-1,TRBV6-1,-,TRBD1,CASRRQGGNEQFF,TGTGCCAGCCGACGACAGGGTGGGAATGAGCAGTTCTTC
TRBJ2-2,TRBV6-5,-,-,CASSFDRRGELFF,TGTGCCAGCAGTTTCGACAGGCGAGGGGAGCTGTTTTTT
TRBJ2-4,TRBV6-5,-,-,CASSYSMGAPAQYF,TGTGCCAGCAGTTACTCGATGGGAGCCCCGGCTCAGTACTTC
TRBJ2-3,TRBV10-1,-,TRBD2,CPSSVAGGGATNMQYF,TGCCCGAGCAGCGTCGCGGGGGGGGGAGCCACAAACATGCAGTATTTC
TRBJ2-1,TRBV6-1,few,TRBD2,CASSEAPGGSYNEQFF,TGTGCCAGCAGTGAAGCGCCCGGGGGGTCCTACAATGAGCAGTTCTTC
TRBJ2-3,TRBV27,medium-sized,-,CASSLAGVGDTQYF,TGTGCCAGCAGTTTAGCAGGGGTGGGGGATACGCAGTATTTT
TRBJ2-7,TRBV5-1,few,-,CASSSQDYEQYF,TGCGCCAGCAGCTCCCAAGACTACGAGCAGTACTTC
TRBJ2-1,TRBV13,-,-,CASSFSLDGNEQFF,TGTGCCAGCAGCTTCTCGTTAGATGGCAATGAGCAGTTCTTC
TRBJ2-3,TRBV6-1,-,-,CASGIRGPDTQYF,TGTGCCAGCGGGATCCGTGGCCCAGATACGCAGTACTTT
TRBJ2-2,TRBV27,large,-,CASSLLGLYVGTGELFF,TGTGCCAGCAGCCTCCTTGGACTCTACGTGGGGACCGGGGAGCTGTTTTTT
TRBJ2-7,TRBV12-3/TRBV12-4,-,-,CASSFKGAPYEQYF,TGTGCCAGCAGTTTTAAGGGAGCCCCCTACGAGCAGTACTTC
TRBJ2-1,TRBV5-5,few,TRBD2,CASSPISGGGNEQFF,TGTGCCAGCAGCCCAATAAGCGGGGGGGGTAATGAGCAGTTCTTC
TRBJ1-2,TRBV6-1,-,TRBD1,CASSEAKGQGYGYTF,TGTGCCAGCAGTGAAGCGAAAGGACAGGGGTATGGCTACACCTTC
TRBJ2-5,TRBV7-2,medium-sized,TRBD2,CASSPSRRSSGRKETQYF,TGTGCCAGCAGCCCGAGTAGGAGGAGTAGCGGGAGAAAAGAGACCCAGTACTTC
TRBJ2-7,TRBV6-1,-,-,CASSRESPDTQYF,TGTGCCAGCTCCCGTGAGAGCCCAGATACGCAGTATTTC
TRBJ2-3,TRBV20-1,-,TRBD2,CSAPGTSVTDTQYF,TGCAGTGCCCCCGGGACTAGCGTCACAGATACGCAGTATTTT
TRBJ2-3,TRBV6-1,-,-,CASSAEIIGDTQYF,TGTGCCAGCTCGGCGGAGATAATAGGAGATACGCAGTATTTT
TRBJ2-5,TRBV6-1,-,TRBD2,CASSPGGGAETQYF,TGTGCCAGCAGCCCCGGGGGGGGCGCGGAGACCCAGTACTTC
TRBJ2-3,TRBV6-1,few,-,CASTSESTDTQYF,TGTGCCAGCACTAGCGAAAGCACAGATACGCAGTATTTT
TRBJ2-2,TRBV7-8,-,TRBD1,CASSLAGTETGELFF,TGTGCCAGCAGCTTAGCTGGGACAGAAACCGGGGAGCTGTTTTTT
TRBJ2-5,TRBV6-1,-,-,CAGSGTRDQETQYF,TGTGCGGGCAGTGGGACCCGTGACCAAGAGACCCAGTACTTT
TRBJ2-3,TRBV14,-,-,CASSQDRTGLRTDTQYF,TGTGCCAGCAGCCAAGATAGGACGGGGTTACGCACAGATACGCAGTATTTT
TRBJ2-2,TRBV10-2,large,TRBD2,CASSGLAGTGELFF,TGCGCCAGCAGTGGGCTAGCGGGGACCGGGGAGCTGTTTTTT
TRBJ2-1,TRBV10-1,few,-,CASSESRGSSYNEQFF,TGCGCCAGCAGTGAGTCAAGGGGGAGCTCCTACAATGAGCAGTTCTTC
TRBJ2-1,TRBV6-1,-,TRBD2,CASSGGLAGKNVQFF,TGTGCCAGCAGTGGGGGGCTAGCGGGAAAAAATGTGCAGTTCTTC
TRBJ2-4,TRBV11-1,medium-sized,-,CASSFYKNIQYF,TGTGCCAGCAGCTTCTACAAAAACATTCAGTACTTC
TRBJ2-5,TRBV11-2,medium-sized,-,CASSLSRVETQYF,TGTGCCAGCAGCTTATCCAGGGTGGAGACCCAGTACTTC
TRBJ2-7,TRBV6-1,-,-,CASSGQSYEQYF,TGTGCCAGCAGTGGACAGTCCTACGAGCAGTACTTC
TRBJ2-3,TRBV6-1,medium-sized,-,CASSRAVAPLTDTQYF,TGTGCCAGCAGCCGAGCGGTGGCCCCACTCACAGATACGCAGTATTTT